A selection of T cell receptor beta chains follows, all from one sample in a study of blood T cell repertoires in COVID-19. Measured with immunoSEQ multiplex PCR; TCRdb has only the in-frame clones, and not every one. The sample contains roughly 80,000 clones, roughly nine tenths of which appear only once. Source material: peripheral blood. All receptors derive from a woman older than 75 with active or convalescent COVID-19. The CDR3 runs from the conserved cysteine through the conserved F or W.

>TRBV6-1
CASSEPGTGANTIYF
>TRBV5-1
CASSLDGGGGYGYTF
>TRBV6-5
CASKGGDRWIEKLFF
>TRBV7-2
CASSLGVRRVADTQYF
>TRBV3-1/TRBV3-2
CASSQDLARAF
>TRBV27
CASSRTSGRVYNEQFF
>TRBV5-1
CASRVSLAGWGNEQFF
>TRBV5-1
CASSLTSGYEQYF
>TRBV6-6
CASSYFYRGPYEQYF
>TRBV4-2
CASSQVQGGGNTIYF
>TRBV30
CAGRLAGGNEQFF
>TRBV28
CASIGRGAEQYF
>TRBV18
CASSSQFRRAYEQYF
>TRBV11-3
CASSAGLAGGVADTQYF
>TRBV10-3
CAIRAGTSSYEQYF
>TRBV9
CASSRLTGLQETQYF
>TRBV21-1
CASSTKIEQPSSYEQYF
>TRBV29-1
CSVEDRPPGTQYF
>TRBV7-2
CASSSADGKTQYF
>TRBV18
CASSEGQLNTEAFF
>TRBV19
CASSPRQGGGNQPQHF
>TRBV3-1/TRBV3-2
CASSRSGSEGETQYF
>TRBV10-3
CAISGTSGRGDEQFF
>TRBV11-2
CASSRDRVAEAFF
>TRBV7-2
CASTPLAGYTGELFF